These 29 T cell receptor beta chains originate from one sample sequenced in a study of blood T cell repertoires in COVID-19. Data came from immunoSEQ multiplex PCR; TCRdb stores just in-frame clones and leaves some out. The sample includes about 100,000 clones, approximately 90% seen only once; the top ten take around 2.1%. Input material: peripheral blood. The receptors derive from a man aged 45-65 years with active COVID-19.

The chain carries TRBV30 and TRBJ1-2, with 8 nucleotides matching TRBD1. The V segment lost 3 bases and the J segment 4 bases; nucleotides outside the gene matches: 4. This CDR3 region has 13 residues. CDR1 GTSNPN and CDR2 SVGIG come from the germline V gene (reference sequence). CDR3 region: CAWSSGGPYGYTF. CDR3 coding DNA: TGTGCCTGGAGCTCAGGGGGCCCCTATGGCTACACCTTC. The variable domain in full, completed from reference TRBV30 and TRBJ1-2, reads SQTIHQWPATLVQPVGSPLSLECTVEGTSNPNLYWYRQAAGRGLQLLFYSVGIGQISSEVPQNLSASRPQDRQFILSSKKLLLSDSGFYLCAWSSGGPYGYTFGSGTRLTVV.

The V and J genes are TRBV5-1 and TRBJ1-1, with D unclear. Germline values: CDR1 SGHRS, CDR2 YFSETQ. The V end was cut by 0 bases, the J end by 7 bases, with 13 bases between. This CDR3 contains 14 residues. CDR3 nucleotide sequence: TGCGCCAGCAGCTTGGAGGTCACTCCGGGTGAAGCTTTCTTT. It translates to CASSLEVTPGEAFF.

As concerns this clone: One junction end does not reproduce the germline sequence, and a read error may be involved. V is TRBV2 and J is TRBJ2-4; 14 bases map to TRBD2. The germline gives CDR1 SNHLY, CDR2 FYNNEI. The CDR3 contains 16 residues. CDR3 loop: CASSAGLAGAQNIQYF. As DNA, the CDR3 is TGTGCCAGCAGTGCGGGACTAGCGGGAGCCCAAAACATTCAGTACTTC. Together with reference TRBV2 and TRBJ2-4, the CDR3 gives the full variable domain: EPEVTQTPSHQVTQMGQEVILRCVPISNHLYFYWYRQILGQKVEFLVSFYNNEISEKSEIFDDQFSVERPDGSNFTLKIRSTKLEDSAMYFCASSAGLAGAQNIQYFGAGTRLSVL.

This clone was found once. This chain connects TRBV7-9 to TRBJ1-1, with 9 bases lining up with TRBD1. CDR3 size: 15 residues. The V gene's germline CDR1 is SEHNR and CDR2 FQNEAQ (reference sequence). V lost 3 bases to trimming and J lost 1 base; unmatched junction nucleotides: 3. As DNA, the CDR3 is TGTGCCAGCAGCTTTGAGACAGGGGGGAACACTGAAGCTTTCTTT. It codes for CASSFETGGNTEAFF. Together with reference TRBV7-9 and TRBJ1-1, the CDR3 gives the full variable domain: DTGVSQNPRHKITKRGQNVTFRCDPISEHNRLYWYRQTLGQGPEFLTYFQNEAQLEKSRLLSDRFSAERPKGSFSTLEIQRTEQGDSAMYLCASSFETGGNTEAFFGQGTRLTVV.

The CDR3 reads CASSQTWDRVNEKLFF. The DNA of the CDR3 is TGTGCCAGCAGCCAGACCTGGGACAGGGTTAATGAAAAACTGTTTTTT. The V gene is TRBV4-2, the J gene TRBJ1-4; 9 nucleotides line up with TRBD1. The CDR3 runs 16 residues. The ends lost 3 bases at V and 4 bases at J; junction bases unmatched: 6. Germline V gene lookup returns CDR1 LGHNA and CDR2 YNFKEQ.

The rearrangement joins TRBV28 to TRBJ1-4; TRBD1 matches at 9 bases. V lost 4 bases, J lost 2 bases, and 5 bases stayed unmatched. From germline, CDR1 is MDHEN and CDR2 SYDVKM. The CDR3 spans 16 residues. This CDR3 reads CASSSQGAGTNEKLFF. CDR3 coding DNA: TGTGCCAGCAGTTCACAGGGGGCCGGGACTAATGAAAAACTGTTTTTT.

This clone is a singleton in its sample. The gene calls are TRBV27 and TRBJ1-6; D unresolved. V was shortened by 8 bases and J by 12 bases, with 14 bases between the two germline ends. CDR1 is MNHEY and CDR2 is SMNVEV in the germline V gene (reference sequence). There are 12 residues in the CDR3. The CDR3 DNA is TGTGCCAGCGGAGAGCCCGCGGGACCCCTCCACTTT. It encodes CASGEPAGPLHF.

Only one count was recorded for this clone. This CDR3 is CASSGRGGTSPLHF. The CDR3 nucleotides read TGTGCCAGCAGCGGCCGGGGGGGGACTTCACCCCTCCACTTT. J is TRBJ1-6 and V is TRBV11-1, with TRBD1 as a possible D gene (5 bases). Trimming took off 5 bases at V and 9 bases at J, with 14 bases between the two ends. The CDR3 is 14 amino acids. Germline CDR1 reads SGHAT; CDR2 reads FQDESV (reference sequence).

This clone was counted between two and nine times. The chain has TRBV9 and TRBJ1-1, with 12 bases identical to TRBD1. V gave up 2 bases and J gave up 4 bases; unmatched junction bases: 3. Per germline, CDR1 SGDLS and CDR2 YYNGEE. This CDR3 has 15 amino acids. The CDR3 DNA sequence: TGTGCCAGCAGCGTGGGGACAGGGGGCGTCACTGAAGCTTTCTTT. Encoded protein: CASSVGTGGVTEAFF.

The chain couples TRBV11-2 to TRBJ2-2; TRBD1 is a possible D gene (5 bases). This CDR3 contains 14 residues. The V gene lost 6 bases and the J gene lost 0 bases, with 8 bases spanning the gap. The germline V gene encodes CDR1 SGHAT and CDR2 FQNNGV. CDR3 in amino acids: CASSPQANTGELFF. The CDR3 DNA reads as TGTGCCAGCAGTCCACAGGCGAACACCGGGGAGCTGTTTTTT. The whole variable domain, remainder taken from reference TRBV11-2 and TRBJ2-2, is EAGVAQSPRYKIIEKRQSVAFWCNPISGHATLYWYQQILGQGPKLLIQFQNNGVVDDSQLPKDRFSAERLKGVDSTLKIQPAKLEDSAVYLCASSPQANTGELFFGEGSRLTVL.

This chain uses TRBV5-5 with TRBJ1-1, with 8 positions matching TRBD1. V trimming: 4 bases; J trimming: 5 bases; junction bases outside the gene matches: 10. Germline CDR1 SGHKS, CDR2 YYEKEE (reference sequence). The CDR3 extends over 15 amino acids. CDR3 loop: CASSLTGGAETEAFF. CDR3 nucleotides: TGTGCCAGCAGCCTCACAGGGGGAGCGGAGACTGAAGCTTTCTTT.

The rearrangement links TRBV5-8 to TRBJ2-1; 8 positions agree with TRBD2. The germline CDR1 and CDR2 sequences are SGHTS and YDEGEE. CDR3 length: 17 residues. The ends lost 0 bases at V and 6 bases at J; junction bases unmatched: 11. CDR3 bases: TGTGCCAGCAGCTTGGGGTCGGGCGGGAGGTCAGGCAATGAGCAGTTCTTC. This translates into CASSLGSGGRSGNEQFF.

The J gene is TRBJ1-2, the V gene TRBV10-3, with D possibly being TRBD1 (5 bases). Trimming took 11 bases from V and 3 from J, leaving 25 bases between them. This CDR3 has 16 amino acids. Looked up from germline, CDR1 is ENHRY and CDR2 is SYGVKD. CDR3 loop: CASSGGATDRDYGYTF. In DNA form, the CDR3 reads TGTGCCTCCTCAGGTGGGGCCACCGACCGGGACTATGGCTACACCTTC.

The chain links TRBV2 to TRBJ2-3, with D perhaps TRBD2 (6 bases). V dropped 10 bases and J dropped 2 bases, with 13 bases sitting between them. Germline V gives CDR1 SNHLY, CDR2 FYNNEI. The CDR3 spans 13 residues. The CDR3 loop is CATGRENTDTQYF. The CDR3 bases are TGTGCCACCGGGCGGGAAAACACAGATACGCAGTATTTT.

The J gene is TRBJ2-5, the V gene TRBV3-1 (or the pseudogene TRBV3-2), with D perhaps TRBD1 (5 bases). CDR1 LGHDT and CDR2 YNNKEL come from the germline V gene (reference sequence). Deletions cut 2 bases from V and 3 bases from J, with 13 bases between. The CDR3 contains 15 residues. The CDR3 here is CASSQSTRVEETQYF. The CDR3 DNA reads TGTGCCAGCAGCCAATCGACCAGGGTTGAAGAGACCCAGTACTTC.

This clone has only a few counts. CDR3 in amino acids: CASSARGQLSGNTIYF. CDR3 DNA sequence: TGTGCCAGCAGCGCAAGGGGACAGCTCTCTGGAAACACCATATATTTT. The chain employs TRBV9 and TRBJ1-3, with 7 nucleotides matching TRBD1. CDR1 and CDR2 (germline): SGDLS, YYNGEE. This CDR3 comprises 16 residues. The V gene end was trimmed by 3 bases and the J gene end by 0 bases; junction bases not matched to a gene: 6.

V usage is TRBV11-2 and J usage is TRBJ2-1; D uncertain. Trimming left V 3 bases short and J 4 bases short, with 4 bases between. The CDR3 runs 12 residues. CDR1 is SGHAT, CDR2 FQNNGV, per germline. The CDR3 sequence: CASSFKYNEQFF. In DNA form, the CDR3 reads TGTGCCAGCAGCTTTAAATACAATGAGCAGTTCTTC.

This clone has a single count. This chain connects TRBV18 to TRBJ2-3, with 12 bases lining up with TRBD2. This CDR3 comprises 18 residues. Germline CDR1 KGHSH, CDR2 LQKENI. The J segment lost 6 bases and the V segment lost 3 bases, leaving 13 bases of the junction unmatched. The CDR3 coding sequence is TGTGCCAGCTCACCCTTCGGGACTAGCGGGCGGCCCTCCGATACGCAGTATTTT. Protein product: CASSPFGTSGRPSDTQYF. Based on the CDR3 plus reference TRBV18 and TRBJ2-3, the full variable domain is NAGVMQNPRHLVRRRGQEARLRCSPMKGHSHVYWYRQLPEEGLKFMVYLQKENIIDESGMPKERFSAEFPKEGPSILRIQQVVRGDSAAYFCASSPFGTSGRPSDTQYFGPGTRLTVL.

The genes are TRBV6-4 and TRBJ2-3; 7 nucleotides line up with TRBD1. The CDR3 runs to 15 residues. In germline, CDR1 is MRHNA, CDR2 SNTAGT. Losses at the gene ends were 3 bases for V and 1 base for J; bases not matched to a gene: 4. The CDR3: CASSELGGGTDTQYF. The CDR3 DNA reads TGTGCCAGCAGTGAGTTAGGGGGCGGCACAGATACGCAGTATTTT.

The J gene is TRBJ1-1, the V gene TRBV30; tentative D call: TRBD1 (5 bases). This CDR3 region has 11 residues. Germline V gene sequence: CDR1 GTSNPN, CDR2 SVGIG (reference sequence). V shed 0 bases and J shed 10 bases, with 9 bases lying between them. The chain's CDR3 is CAWSVGGVAFF. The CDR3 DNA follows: TGTGCCTGGAGTGTGGGGGGAGTAGCTTTCTTT.

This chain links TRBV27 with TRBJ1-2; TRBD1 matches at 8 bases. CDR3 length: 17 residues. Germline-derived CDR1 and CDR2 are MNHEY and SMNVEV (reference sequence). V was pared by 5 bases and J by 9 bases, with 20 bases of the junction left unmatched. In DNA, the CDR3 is TGTGCCAGCAGTGCCCTCGGACAGGGAGTGGTTAAAGAACGCTACACCTTC. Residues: CASSALGQGVVKERYTF.

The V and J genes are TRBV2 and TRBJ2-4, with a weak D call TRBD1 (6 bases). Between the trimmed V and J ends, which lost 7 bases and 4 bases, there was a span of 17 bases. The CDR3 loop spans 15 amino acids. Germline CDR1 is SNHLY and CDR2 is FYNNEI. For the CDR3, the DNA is TGTGCCAGCAAGGATTCCGGGACACCTAAAAACATTCAGTACTTC. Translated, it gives CASKDSGTPKNIQYF.

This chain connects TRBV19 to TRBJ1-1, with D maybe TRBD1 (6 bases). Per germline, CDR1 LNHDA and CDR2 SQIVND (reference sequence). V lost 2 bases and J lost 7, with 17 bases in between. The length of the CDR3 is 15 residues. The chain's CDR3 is CASSIRGAIGDEAFF. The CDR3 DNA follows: TGTGCCAGTAGTATACGGGGGGCGATTGGGGATGAAGCTTTCTTT.

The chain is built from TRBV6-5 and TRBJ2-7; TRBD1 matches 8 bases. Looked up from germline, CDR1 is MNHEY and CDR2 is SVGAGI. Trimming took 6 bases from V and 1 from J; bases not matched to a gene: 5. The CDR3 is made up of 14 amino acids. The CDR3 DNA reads TGTGCCAGCAGGGACAGGGCCGTATCCTACGAGCAGTACTTC. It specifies CASRDRAVSYEQYF.

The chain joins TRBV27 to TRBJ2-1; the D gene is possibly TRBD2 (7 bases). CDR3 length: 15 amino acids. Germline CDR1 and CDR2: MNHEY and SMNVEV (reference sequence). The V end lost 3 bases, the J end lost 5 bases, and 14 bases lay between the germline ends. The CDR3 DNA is TGTGCCAGCAGTTTCTTACAAGGGGGGGACAATGAGCAGTTCTTC. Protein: CASSFLQGGDNEQFF.

The CDR3 bases are TGTGCCAGCACCTTTGGGACTAGCGGGATCTATGAGCAGTTCTTC. It specifies CASTFGTSGIYEQFF. This chain uses TRBV2 with TRBJ2-1; 13 nucleotides align to TRBD2. CDR3 length equals 15 residues. The ends lost 7 bases at V and 8 bases at J; junction bases unmatched: 8. Germline values: CDR1 SNHLY, CDR2 FYNNEI.

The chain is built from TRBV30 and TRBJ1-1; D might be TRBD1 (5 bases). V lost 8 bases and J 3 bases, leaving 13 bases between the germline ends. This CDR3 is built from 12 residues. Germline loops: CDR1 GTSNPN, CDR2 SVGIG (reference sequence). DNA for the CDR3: TGTGCCACCAGGGTTGTGGACACTGAAGCTTTCTTT. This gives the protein CATRVVDTEAFF.

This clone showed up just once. CDR3 coding DNA: TGTGCCAGCAGCAGTGACACAAATCAGCCCCAGCATTTT. As protein: CASSSDTNQPQHF. The chain combines TRBV6-5 with TRBJ1-5, with D hard to call. Trimming left V 6 bases short and J 4 bases short, with 10 bases between. The germline CDR1 and CDR2 sequences are MNHEY and SVGAGI. CDR3 length: 13 amino acids.

For the CDR3, the DNA is TGCGCCAGCAGCTACGGGACACCCAGCGAGCAGTTCTTC. Translated: CASSYGTPSEQFF. J is TRBJ2-1 and V is TRBV5-1, with D tentatively TRBD1 (6 bases). From germline, CDR1 is SGHRS and CDR2 YFSETQ. There are 13 residues in the CDR3. Trimming took 3 bases from V and 10 from J, leaving 14 bases between them.